A selection of T cell receptor beta chains follows, all from one sample in a study of graft-versus-host responses after intestinal transplantation. What these receptors recognize is not known. Sequenced by immunoSEQ multiplex PCR; TCRdb stores in-frame clones only, minus some. The profile shows some 76,000 clones, around 90% of them singletons. The starting material was unstimulated CD8+ T cells sorted from spleen or lymph node cells, obtained before transplant. All receptors derive from a human donor who was the organ donor for an intestinal transplant. CDR3s include the opening cysteine and the closing phenylalanine or tryptophan. Some rows have no size entry. The others give once, few or many, or a class for an expanded clone.

>TRBV10-3|-|TRBJ1-5
CAISGQENQPQHF
>TRBV15|-|TRBJ1-6
CATSSFAGGQSPLHF
>TRBV6-1|-|TRBJ2-7
CASSEASTGMSYEQYF
>TRBV2|-|TRBJ2-5
CASNGLAERTRQETQYF
>TRBV6-6|-|TRBJ2-7
CASSYVDRQEQYF
>TRBV7-9|-|TRBJ2-1
CASSLFWGEEIDEQFF
>TRBV14|-|TRBJ1-4
CASSQVQFNEKLFF
>TRBV6-1|many|TRBJ2-3
CASSEARGGTDTQYF
>TRBV6-1|-|TRBJ1-1
CASSPRNTEAFF
>TRBV19|-|TRBJ2-7
CASSRGPVEGEQYF
>TRBV19|-|TRBJ2-2
CASSIGRNTGELFF
>TRBV6-6|few|TRBJ1-1
CASTIARVTFF
>TRBV2|-|TRBJ1-2
CASSGTGNYGYTF
>TRBV5-1|-|TRBJ2-1
CASSEGTSVGGEQFF
>TRBV7-9|-|TRBJ1-3
CASSSPLDGSGNTIYF
>TRBV4-1|-|TRBJ1-2
CASSQGLGFYGYTF
>TRBV30|-|TRBJ2-2
CAWSVAAGELFF
>TRBV10-3|-|TRBJ2-5
CAISESVEYQETQYF
>TRBV15|once|TRBJ2-5
CATSGGLAGLQETQYF
>TRBV6-5|-|TRBJ1-1
CALRDRGYANTEAFF
>TRBV6-4|-|TRBJ2-3
CASSDRGTDTQYF
>TRBV30|-|TRBJ2-1
CAWSASGYPSSYNEQFF
>TRBV4-1|-|TRBJ1-2
CASSQVPGDLTGTYGYTF
>TRBV10-1|-|TRBJ1-1
CASSTGFRDTEAFF
>TRBV28|-|TRBJ1-5
CASSPRGFKPQHF
>TRBV28|-|TRBJ2-3
CASSSPGAGLEGTQYF
>TRBV6-4|-|TRBJ2-2
CASSDTGLAGNTGELFF
>TRBV28|-|TRBJ2-2
CASREGYTGELFF
>TRBV19|-|TRBJ1-5
CASSIYPAYSNQPQHF
>TRBV2|-|TRBJ2-2
CATRGPTGELFF
>TRBV5-1|-|TRBJ1-1
CASSPGTGRTEAFF
>TRBV29-1|-|TRBJ1-2
CSVYLVPQQGIYGYTF
>TRBV28|-|TRBJ1-1
CASSLEGIGTEAFF
>TRBV14|-|TRBJ2-2
CASSQSEINTPGQGTGELFF
>TRBV7-9|once|TRBJ2-1
CASSLAVWLVGAHNEQFF
>TRBV5-1|-|TRBJ2-7
CASSLSGSSYEQYF
>TRBV4-1|-|TRBJ2-6
CASSQHPGVSSGANVLTF
>TRBV7-8|-|TRBJ2-7
CASSDTYEQYF
>TRBV4-2|medium-sized|TRBJ1-2
CASSQDGGGYYGYTF
>TRBV19|-|TRBJ2-1
CASSITSGNNEQFF
>TRBV7-7|-|TRBJ1-4
CASSPTGATNEKLFF
>TRBV30|-|TRBJ2-2
CAWSLQGWDTGELFF
>TRBV28|once|TRBJ2-7
CASSQEQVGVYEQYF
>TRBV2|few|TRBJ1-1
CASSEAGVGNTEAFF
>TRBV5-1|-|TRBJ2-1
CASSPISGGAWEQFF
>TRBV27|-|TRBJ1-2
CASGALRGVDPYGYTF
>TRBV21-1|-|TRBJ2-1
CASDPGQFVF
>TRBV4-1|-|TRBJ2-2
CASSQDRGWAGELFF
>TRBV4-1|-|TRBJ2-3
CASSQERGGSTDTQYF
>TRBV6-5|-|TRBJ1-1
CASSGLVNTEAFF
>TRBV5-6|-|TRBJ2-3
CASNLVGLASTDTQYF
>TRBV6-5|medium-sized|TRBJ2-1
CASSYRDYNEQFF
>TRBV6-1|-|TRBJ2-3
CASSLSSGGADTQYF
>TRBV27|-|TRBJ1-2
CASSRDKGNYGYTF
>TRBV27|-|TRBJ1-1
CASSLTTGGTEAFF
>TRBV5-5|-|TRBJ1-1
CASTPRDRANTEAFF